The entry below describes one T cell receptor beta chain. The same CDR3 can be traced to other DNA sequences in this sample. A CD45RA-negative memory subset and a CD45RA+ naive subset were separated from the CD4+ cells. The assay was immunoSEQ multiplex PCR, and TCRdb's table has in-frame clones only and misses some. The sample records 2,500,000 or so clones, approximately 90% being singletons. The source of the sample is a study of shared clonotypes between healthy human individuals. Sequenced material: naive CD4+ T cells from PBMCs. Subset described: CD45RA+ positively selected. This receptor was obtained from a young man in good health. Some clones in this sample may be carry-over from other donors' samples.

The CDR3 here is CASSVGGASSYNEQFF. Here the CDR3 DNA reads TGTGCCAGCAGCGTAGGCGGGGCCAGCTCCTACAATGAGCAGTTCTTC. The V and J genes are TRBV9 and TRBJ2-1; tentative D call: TRBD2 (6 bases). The CDR3 is made up of 16 amino acids. V was pared by 0 bases and J by 0 bases, with 10 bases between. Germline-derived CDR1 and CDR2 are SGDLS and YYNGEE.